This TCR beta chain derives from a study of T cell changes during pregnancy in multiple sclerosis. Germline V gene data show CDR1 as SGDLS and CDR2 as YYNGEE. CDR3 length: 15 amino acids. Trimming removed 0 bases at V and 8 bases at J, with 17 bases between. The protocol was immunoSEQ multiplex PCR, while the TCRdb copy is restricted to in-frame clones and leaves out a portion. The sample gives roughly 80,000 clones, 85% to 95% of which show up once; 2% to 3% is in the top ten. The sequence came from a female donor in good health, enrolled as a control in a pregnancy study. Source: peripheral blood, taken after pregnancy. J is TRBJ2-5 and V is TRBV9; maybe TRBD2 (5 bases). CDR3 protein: CASSVGGGPLATQYF. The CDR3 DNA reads TGTGCCAGCAGCGTAGGAGGAGGCCCCCTCGCAACCCAGTACTTC.